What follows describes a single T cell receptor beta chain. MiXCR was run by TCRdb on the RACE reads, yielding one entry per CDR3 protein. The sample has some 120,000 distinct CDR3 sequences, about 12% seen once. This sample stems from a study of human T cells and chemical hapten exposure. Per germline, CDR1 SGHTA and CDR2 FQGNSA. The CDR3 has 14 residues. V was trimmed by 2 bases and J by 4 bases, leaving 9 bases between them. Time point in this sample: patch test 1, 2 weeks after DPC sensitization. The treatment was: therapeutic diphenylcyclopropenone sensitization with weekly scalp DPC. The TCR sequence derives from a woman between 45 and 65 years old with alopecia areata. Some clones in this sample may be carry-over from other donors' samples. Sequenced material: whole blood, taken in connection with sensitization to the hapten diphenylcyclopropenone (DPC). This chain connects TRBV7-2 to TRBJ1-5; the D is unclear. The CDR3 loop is CASSLWDRNQPQHF. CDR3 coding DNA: TGTGCCAGCAGCTTATGGGATAGGAATCAGCCCCAGCATTTT. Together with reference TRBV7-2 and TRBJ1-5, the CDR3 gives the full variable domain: GAGVSQSPSNKVTEKGKDVELRCDPISGHTALYWYRQSLGQGLEFLIYFQGNSAPDKSGLPSDRFSAERTGGSVSTLTIQRTQQEDSAVYLCASSLWDRNQPQHFGDGTRLSIL.